This entry lists 3 T cell receptor beta chains sequenced from one sample in a study of T cells in localized non-small cell lung cancer. Repertoires were generated with immunoSEQ multiplex PCR, while TCRdb's copy carries only in-frame clones and drops some. The sample contains under 25,000 clones, about 89% of which appear only once. This specimen was peripheral blood, taken before any cancer treatment. These receptor sequences come from a man aged 40-75 years with stage I squamous cell lung carcinoma.

This rearrangement joins TRBV9 to TRBJ1-3, with D uncertain. Germline lookup yields CDR1 SGDLS and CDR2 YYNGEE. The CDR3 loop spans 15 amino acids. The V end lost 2 bases, the J end lost 0 bases, and 9 bases lay between the germline ends. CDR3 loop: CASSVTVGSGNTIYF. DNA for the CDR3: TGTGCCAGCAGCGTGACGGTGGGCTCTGGAAACACCATATATTTT.

The V gene is TRBV4-1, the J gene TRBJ2-1, with 9 bases lining up with TRBD2. The germline CDR1 and CDR2 sequences are MGHRA and YSYEKL. Trimming removed 8 bases from V and 7 bases from J; junction bases left unmatched: 15. This CDR3 comprises 16 residues. The CDR3, as DNA: TGCGCCAGCCGTACGTTGCGCGGGGGGGCCAAAAATGAGCAGTTCTTC. It specifies CASRTLRGGAKNEQFF.

The CDR3 region has the DNA TGTGCCAGTAGTCCGAGCTCAGACTCGGTCTGCACCTTC. Translating it yields CASSPSSDSVCTF. The chain carries TRBV19 and TRBJ1-2; D gene ambiguous. CDR3 size: 13 residues. The germline V gene has CDR1 LNHDA and CDR2 SQIVND (reference sequence). V lost 5 bases, J lost 13 bases, and 20 bases lay in between.